These 19 T cell receptor beta chains were all obtained from the same sample, sequenced in a study of cytomegalovirus exposure and HLA in healthy donors. Assay: immunoSEQ multiplex PCR; the TCRdb copy retains only in-frame clones and omits some. The sample shows a few hundred thousand clones, roughly 90% of them seen only once. Sequencing was done on a sample of PBMCs. The origin of the receptors is a woman between 18 and 30 years old in good health and CMV-seronegative.

This clone was seen only once. V and J are TRBV7-6 and TRBJ1-2; 9 bases are shared with TRBD1. The trim removed 0 bases at V and 6 bases at J, leaving 5 bases unmatched. This CDR3 has 15 residues. CDR1 is SGHVS and CDR2 is FNYEAQ in the germline V gene. CDR3 nucleotide sequence: TGTGCCAGCAGCTTAGCCCCACGGACAGGGGATGGCTACACCTTC. Translated: CASSLAPRTGDGYTF.

CDR3 coding DNA: TGTGCCAGCAGTCGATCGAGGGGAGGGGCGGGTGATACGCAGTATTTT. It specifies CASSRSRGGAGDTQYF. The rearrangement joins TRBV6-6 to TRBJ2-3; 7 nucleotides line up with TRBD2. The CDR3 has 16 amino acids. The germline V gene encodes CDR1 MNHNY and CDR2 SVGAGI (reference sequence). J was trimmed by 6 bases and V by 5 bases; bases with no gene match: 14.

The rearrangement joins TRBV13 to TRBJ2-1; 8 bases are shared with TRBD1. CDR1 PRHDT and CDR2 FYEKMQ come from the germline V gene (reference sequence). V lost 5 bases to trimming and J lost 6 bases; unmatched junction nucleotides: 6. This CDR3 spans 14 amino acids. The CDR3 protein is CASSASDRGNEQFF. CDR3 DNA sequence: TGTGCCAGCAGCGCCAGCGACAGGGGCAATGAGCAGTTCTTC.

The chain combines TRBV10-1 with TRBJ2-1, with D unclear. The CDR3 length is 14 residues. V was pared by 0 bases and J by 8 bases, with 11 bases between. CDR1 and CDR2 (germline): WNHNN, SYGVQD (reference sequence). The CDR3 nucleotides read TGCGCCAGCAGTGAGTCCGCGTCTAGTTATGAGCAGTTCTTC. As protein: CASSESASSYEQFF.

The J gene is TRBJ2-7, the V gene TRBV28; a weak D match, TRBD1 (5 bases). The CDR3 spans 17 residues. Germline lookup yields CDR1 MDHEN and CDR2 SYDVKM. The V gene lost 1 base and the J gene lost 2 bases, with 18 bases spanning the gap. CDR3 sequence: CASSLSPRTHLTYEQYF. CDR3 in DNA: TGTGCCAGCAGTTTATCGCCCCGGACACATCTTACCTACGAGCAGTACTTC. Complete variable domain (other parts from reference TRBV28 and TRBJ2-7): DVKVTQSSRYLVKRTGEKVFLECVQDMDHENMFWYRQDPGLGLRLIYFSYDVKMKEKGDIPEGYSVSREKKERFSLILESASTNQTSMYLCASSLSPRTHLTYEQYFGPGTRLTVT.

The gene calls are TRBV5-5 and TRBJ1-6; D not resolved. The CDR3 loop spans 16 amino acids. Germline V gene data show CDR1 as SGHKS and CDR2 as YYEKEE (reference sequence). The V end lost 3 bases, the J end lost 9 bases, and 19 bases lay between the germline ends. The CDR3 nucleotides read TGTGCCAGCAGCTGGAGGGCAGGAACCCCTTTTTCACCCCTCCACTTT. Residues: CASSWRAGTPFSPLHF.

The chain has TRBV11-2 and TRBJ1-6, with D uncertain. V lost 5 bases to trimming and J lost 4 bases, with 9 bases between them. The V gene's germline CDR1 is SGHAT and CDR2 FQNNGV. The CDR3 contains 14 residues. The CDR3 loop is CASSPDGYNSPLHF. CDR3 in DNA: TGTGCCAGCAGCCCAGATGGTTATAATTCACCCCTCCACTTT.

The DNA of the CDR3 is TGTGCCAGCAGCTTAATCCCGACAGGGGTGAGGACCGGGGAGCTGTTTTTT. Amino acid sequence: CASSLIPTGVRTGELFF. The J gene is TRBJ2-2, the V gene TRBV7-6, with 8 bases matching TRBD1. The CDR3 covers 17 residues. Germline CDR1 reads SGHVS; CDR2 reads FNYEAQ. Germline trimming cut 2 bases from V and 5 bases from J; bases unmatched to any gene: 10.

The CDR3 here is CASSQLGQNNEQFF. In DNA form, the CDR3 reads TGTGCCAGCAGCCAACTAGGCCAAAACAATGAGCAGTTCTTC. The V call is TRBV7-9, the J call TRBJ2-1, with D possibly being TRBD2 (5 bases). The CDR3 has 14 amino acids. Germline-derived CDR1 and CDR2 are SEHNR and FQNEAQ (reference sequence). Trimming cost V 5 bases and J 5 bases, with 13 bases left between them.

This sequence joins TRBV19 and TRBJ1-2; 12 positions match TRBD1. The CDR3 spans 18 residues. The V gene end was trimmed by 6 bases and the J gene end by 0 bases; junction bases not matched to a gene: 11. CDR1 and CDR2 from the germline V gene are LNHDA and SQIVND (reference sequence). CDR3 residues: CASRTTPGQGAANYGYTF. The DNA for the CDR3 is TGTGCCAGTAGGACGACTCCGGGACAGGGGGCCGCTAACTATGGCTACACCTTC.

The chain carries TRBV19 and TRBJ1-5, with D perhaps TRBD1 (6 bases). Trimming shortened V by 0 bases and J by 6 bases, and 12 bases separated the two germline ends. The CDR3 contains 15 residues. Germline V gene lookup returns CDR1 LNHDA and CDR2 SQIVND (reference sequence). The CDR3 sequence: CASSIDQGTSQPQHF. CDR3 in DNA: TGTGCCAGTAGTATAGACCAGGGGACAAGTCAGCCCCAGCATTTT. Filled out from reference TRBV19 and TRBJ1-5, the complete variable domain reads DGGITQSPKYLFRKEGQNVTLSCEQNLNHDAMYWYRQDPGQGLRLIYYSQIVNDFQKGDIAEGYSVSREKKESFPLTVTSAQKNPTAFYLCASSIDQGTSQPQHFGDGTRLSIL.

V and J are TRBV7-9 and TRBJ1-4; D call uncertain. The germline V and J ends were trimmed by 3 bases and 10 bases, with 18 bases remaining between them. The CDR3 extends over 15 amino acids. Germline V gene lookup returns CDR1 SEHNR and CDR2 FQNEAQ (reference sequence). The CDR3 DNA follows: TGTGCCAGCAGCTTTGGTGGCGGGGAGCACGGAAAACTGTTTTTT. Its translation: CASSFGGGEHGKLFF. Combining the CDR3 with reference TRBV7-9 and TRBJ1-4 gives the whole variable domain DTGVSQNPRHKITKRGQNVTFRCDPISEHNRLYWYRQTLGQGPEFLTYFQNEAQLEKSRLLSDRFSAERPKGSFSTLEIQRTEQGDSAMYLCASSFGGGEHGKLFFGSGTQLSVL.

V usage is TRBV29-1 and J usage is TRBJ2-5; perhaps TRBD1 as D (6 bases). Germline CDR1 reads SQVTM; CDR2 reads ANQGSEA. Trimming shortened V by 7 bases and J by 3 bases, and 12 bases separated the two germline ends. The CDR3 has 12 amino acids. CDR3 sequence reads: CSAEAGEETQYF. In DNA form, the CDR3 reads TGCAGCGCCGAGGCAGGGGAAGAGACCCAGTACTTC.

The V and J genes are TRBV28 and TRBJ2-7; the D gene is possibly TRBD1 (6 bases). This CDR3 region has 12 residues. Trimming pared 6 bases from V and 5 bases from J, leaving 11 bases between. CDR1 MDHEN and CDR2 SYDVKM come from the germline V gene. CDR3 loop: CASRQQGHEQYF. The CDR3 region has the DNA TGTGCCAGCAGACAACAGGGCCACGAGCAGTACTTC.

There are a few counts of this clone. V and J are TRBV2 and TRBJ1-6, with 10 positions matching TRBD1. This CDR3 comprises 17 residues. Trimming removed 6 bases from V and 9 bases from J; junction bases left unmatched: 14. Germline-derived CDR1 and CDR2 are SNHLY and FYNNEI. CDR3 loop: CASSPGQGIQYGSPLHF. The CDR3 DNA sequence: TGTGCCAGCAGCCCGGGACAGGGGATTCAGTACGGTTCACCCCTCCACTTT.

This clone came up a few times. This rearrangement joins TRBV6-1 to TRBJ1-2; possible D gene TRBD1, 6 bases. Trimming stripped 6 bases from V and 3 bases from J, with 17 bases between. CDR3 size: 15 residues. Germline V lookup: CDR1 MNHNS, CDR2 SASEGT. DNA for the CDR3: TGTGCCAGCAGCGGGTACAACAGGGAATACTATGGCTACACCTTC. Protein sequence: CASSGYNREYYGYTF.

This clone appeared a few times. J is TRBJ1-1 and V is TRBV18, with 9 bases lining up with TRBD1. Germline-derived CDR1 and CDR2 are KGHSH and LQKENI. The CDR3 has 16 residues. The J segment lost 2 bases and the V segment lost 4 bases, leaving 8 bases of the junction unmatched. CDR3 DNA sequence: TGTGCCAGCTCACGAGCCGGGACAGGGTCTAACACTGAAGCTTTCTTT. The encoded protein is CASSRAGTGSNTEAFF.

V usage is TRBV5-1 and J usage is TRBJ1-4; the match to TRBD1 covers 8 bases. Trimming at V came to 1 base and at J to 6 bases, leaving 5 bases not matched to a gene. This CDR3 region has 15 residues. Germline V CDR1 and CDR2: SGHRS, YFSETQ. CDR3 protein: CASSLSLTGDEKLFF. In DNA, the CDR3 is TGCGCCAGCAGCTTGTCATTGACAGGGGATGAAAAACTGTTTTTT.

V gene TRBV27 combines with J gene TRBJ1-6, with D possibly being TRBD1 (6 bases). Germline lookup yields CDR1 MNHEY and CDR2 SMNVEV (reference sequence). Trimming cost V 2 bases and J 10 bases, with 18 bases left between them. This CDR3 comprises 16 residues. CDR3 nucleotides: TGTGCCAGCAGTTTAGGGCAGGGGTACGGGCAGTCACCCCTCCACTTT. It translates to CASSLGQGYGQSPLHF.